This T cell receptor (beta chain) was identified in a study of graft-versus-host responses after intestinal transplantation. Study at large: The whole recipient group had anti-thymocyte globulin induction followed by tacrolimus and steroids for roughly 3 years. Findings of the study overall: Some patients had graft-donor T cell macrochimerism, and their allografts showed high graft-versus-host to host-versus-graft clonal ratios.

TCRdb's copy holds only in-frame clones and misses some; the assay was immunoSEQ multiplex PCR. The data contain about 25,000 clones, roughly 42% of them singletons. CDR1 is SNHLY, CDR2 FYNNEI, per germline. V was pared by 5 bases and J by 6 bases, with 7 bases of the junction left unmatched. This CDR3 is built from 15 residues. Labeling with CFSE marked around 200,000 responder cells, which were plated with around 200,000 irradiated, violet-dye-labeled stimulator cells. This TCR derives from a human patient who received an intestinal transplant. The chain is built from TRBV2 and TRBJ1-5, with 10 nucleotides matching TRBD1. This material consisted of alloreactive CD4+ T cells from a mixed lymphocyte reaction culture, taken before intestinal transplant. The sample's subset: CFSE-low proliferating T cells sorted from roughly six-day pre-transplant mixed lymphocyte reaction (GvH or HvG direction). For the CDR3, the DNA is TGTGCCAGCAGTTGGACAGGGGGAAGGGTTCAGCCCCAGCATTTT. Its translation is CASSWTGGRVQPQHF.